The 32 T cell receptor beta chains in this list originate from one sample, sequenced in a study of early T cells in non-severe SARS-CoV-2 infection (dated by TCRdb to the early 2020s). Libraries were built with 5' RACE. Sequencing was carried out with a NextSeq 500. In-frame beta chains were kept once TCRdb had trimmed the public reads at Q25 with fastp and called clones with MiXCR. Every distinct CDR3 protein forms one entry, paired with its most common genes and DNA. The sample table records 100,000 to 150,000 distinct CDR3 sequences; 15% of these occur just once. In total, the top ten clones hold less than 25% of the sample. The sample taken for sequencing was whole blood. The receptors here all came from an adult who was a healthcare worker with PCR-confirmed SARS-CoV-2 infection or an uninfected control (not recorded which).

This clonotype was detected a few times. The chain employs TRBV15 and TRBJ2-7, with no clear D. CDR1 and CDR2 (germline): LNHNV, YYDKDF (reference sequence). This CDR3 contains 14 residues. The germline V and J ends were trimmed by 0 bases and 0 bases, with 6 bases remaining between them. The CDR3 reads CATSRDLISYEQYF. The DNA of the CDR3 is TGTGCCACCAGCAGAGATCTCATCTCCTACGAGCAGTACTTC.

As concerns this clonotype: The junction differs from germline at one of its ends, possibly a read error. This sequence joins TRBV7-3 and TRBJ1-1; 9 nucleotides line up with TRBD1. The germline V gene has CDR1 SGHTA and CDR2 FQGTGA. The CDR3 extends over 13 amino acids. CDR3 protein: CVSSSQGATEAFF. The CDR3 DNA is TGTGTCAGCAGCTCACAGGGGGCAACTGAAGCTTTCTTT. Supplemented by reference TRBV7-3 and TRBJ1-1, the full variable domain reads GAGVSQTPSNKVTEKGKYVELRCDPISGHTALYWYRQSLGQGPEFLIYFQGTGAADDSGLPNDRFFAVRPEGSVSTLKIQRTERGDSAVYLCVSSSQGATEAFFGQGTRLTVV.

This clonotype occurred many times. This chain joins TRBV25-1 and TRBJ2-6; D not resolved. V was clipped by 4 bases and J by 0 bases, with 4 bases between them. Germline CDR1 and CDR2: MGHDK and SYGVNS. This CDR3 comprises 14 residues. CDR3: CASSAASGANVLTF. CDR3 nucleotides: TGTGCCAGCAGTGCAGCCTCTGGGGCCAACGTCCTGACTTTC.

The DNA of the CDR3 is TGTGCCAGCAGCGTGGCTAGCGGGGGTTTTCTATCAGATACGCAGTATTTT. Residues: CASSVASGGFLSDTQYF. V usage is TRBV9 and J usage is TRBJ2-3; 10 bases agree with TRBD2. This CDR3 spans 17 amino acids. Germline CDR1 reads SGDLS; CDR2 reads YYNGEE. The junction had 10 bases not matched to a gene; V was cut back by 2 bases and J by 4 bases.

This clonotype was seen a few times. The chain combines TRBV28 with TRBJ1-2; 7 nucleotides agree with TRBD1. The germline V gene encodes CDR1 MDHEN and CDR2 SYDVKM. The CDR3 sequence is 13 residues long. J was trimmed by 4 bases and V by 5 bases; bases with no gene match: 4. The CDR3 DNA reads TGTGCCAGCAGTCGGGGACAGTTCTATGGCTACACCTTC. Its translation: CASSRGQFYGYTF.

The chain carries TRBV12-3 or TRBV12-4 and TRBJ2-2, with 14 bases matching TRBD2. V dropped 6 bases and J dropped 8; count of bases not matched to a gene: 8. The CDR3 totals 16 residues. DNA for the CDR3: TGTGCCAGCAGCCCCCCGGGACTAGCGGGGGCTGGGGAGCTGTTTTTT. Translating gives CASSPPGLAGAGELFF.

The J gene is TRBJ2-1, the V gene TRBV5-6, with a possible D match to TRBD2 (6 bases). Trimming cost V 3 bases and J 7 bases, with 20 bases left between them. This CDR3 comprises 16 residues. The germline V gene has CDR1 SGHDT and CDR2 YYEEEE. The CDR3: CASSSQLAGPQNEQFF. The CDR3 DNA follows: TGTGCCAGCAGCTCTCAATTGGCGGGGCCCCAGAATGAGCAGTTCTTC.

V gene TRBV11-3 combines with J gene TRBJ2-3; D possibly corresponds to TRBD2 (5 bases). CDR3 length: 13 residues. V gave up 1 base and J gave up 6 bases, with 8 bases separating them. Per germline, CDR1 SGHNT and CDR2 YENEEA. CDR3 residues: CASSLAGGDTQYF. The CDR3 DNA reads TGTGCCAGCAGCTTAGCCGGCGGGGATACGCAGTATTTT.

The rearrangement uses TRBV20-1 and TRBJ2-3; 7 bases match TRBD1. The trim removed 3 bases at V and 2 bases at J, leaving 8 bases unmatched. Germline CDR1 DFQATT, CDR2 SNEGSKA (reference sequence). This CDR3 is 15 amino acids long. The CDR3 is CSASQVKGATDTQYF. The CDR3 nucleotides read TGCAGTGCTAGCCAGGTTAAGGGGGCCACAGATACGCAGTATTTT.

This clonotype was detected ten times or more. V and J are TRBV7-6 and TRBJ1-1; a possible D gene is TRBD1 (5 bases). V lost 4 bases to trimming and J lost 1 base, with 10 bases between them. The germline gives CDR1 SGHVS, CDR2 FNYEAQ. CDR3 length: 14 residues. The CDR3 protein is CASSSMTENTEAFF. The CDR3 coding sequence is TGTGCCAGCAGCTCTATGACAGAGAACACTGAAGCTTTCTTT.

The CDR3 reads CASSATSGGLYEQYF. CDR3 sequence (DNA): TGTGCCAGCAGTGCTACTAGCGGGGGCCTCTACGAGCAGTACTTC. This sequence joins TRBV6-1 and TRBJ2-7; 11 bases are a match to TRBD2. CDR3 size: 15 residues. The ends lost 4 bases at V and 3 bases at J; junction bases unmatched: 5. Germline values: CDR1 MNHNS, CDR2 SASEGT.

The V gene is TRBV15, the J gene TRBJ1-5; D call uncertain. CDR1 is LNHNV, CDR2 YYDKDF, per germline (reference sequence). The CDR3 runs 15 residues. Trimming cost V 0 bases and J 0 bases, with 6 bases left between them. The CDR3 DNA sequence: TGTGCCACCAGCAGAGACAGATTTAGCAATCAGCCCCAGCATTTT. Amino acid sequence: CATSRDRFSNQPQHF.

The chain carries TRBV7-3 and TRBJ1-1; D is ambiguous. Trimming shortened V by 3 bases and J by 3 bases, and 8 bases separated the two germline ends. Germline V lookup: CDR1 SGHTA, CDR2 FQGTGA. CDR3 size: 13 residues. The chain's CDR3 is CASSFEEYTEAFF. Written as DNA, the CDR3 is TGTGCCAGCAGCTTCGAGGAGTACACTGAAGCTTTCTTT.

The rearrangement uses TRBV10-3 and TRBJ2-1; D uncertain. Trimming took off 3 bases at V and 10 bases at J, with 13 bases between the two ends. This CDR3 region has 13 residues. Germline-derived CDR1 and CDR2 are ENHRY and SYGVKD. DNA for the CDR3: TGTGCCATCAGTGACCTCGTGTCAGTCGAGCAGTTCTTC. Protein sequence: CAISDLVSVEQFF.

The CDR3 is CASSHDRGTGNTIYF. The CDR3 DNA follows: TGTGCCAGCAGCCACGATAGGGGTACTGGAAACACCATATATTTT. This sequence joins TRBV5-5 and TRBJ1-3, with a weak D call TRBD1 (5 bases). Germline loops: CDR1 SGHKS, CDR2 YYEKEE (reference sequence). The CDR3 length is 15 residues. V lost 4 bases, J lost 2 bases, and 13 bases lay in between.

This clonotype was seen more than once but under ten times. The chain couples TRBV20-1 to TRBJ1-1; TRBD1 agrees at 8 bases. Losses at the gene ends were 2 bases for V and 5 bases for J; bases not matched to a gene: 7. Germline CDR1 reads DFQATT; CDR2 reads SNEGSKA (reference sequence). This CDR3 comprises 14 residues. The CDR3 is CSARIRQGWTEAFF. DNA for the CDR3: TGCAGTGCTAGAATACGACAGGGGTGGACTGAAGCTTTCTTT.

The chain links TRBV6-1 to TRBJ2-1; the match to TRBD2 covers 11 bases. This CDR3 has 16 residues. The V gene's germline CDR1 is MNHNS and CDR2 SASEGT. V lost 3 bases, J lost 7 bases, and 8 bases stayed unmatched. For the CDR3, the DNA is TGTGCCAGCAGTGAGGGGCTAGCGGGGGGTAGGAATGAGCAGTTCTTC. This sequence encodes CASSEGLAGGRNEQFF.

This chain connects TRBV2 to TRBJ2-7, with 8 bases that match TRBD1. CDR1 SNHLY and CDR2 FYNNEI come from the germline V gene. Germline trimming cut 7 bases from V and 3 bases from J; bases unmatched to any gene: 11. This CDR3 spans 15 amino acids. CDR3 in amino acids: CASTLGTGPNYEQYF. In DNA, the CDR3 is TGTGCCAGCACTCTCGGGACAGGACCTAACTACGAGCAGTACTTC.

This chain connects TRBV3-1 to TRBJ1-1; D is unresolved. From germline, CDR1 is LGHDT and CDR2 YNNKEL (reference sequence). V was shortened by 2 bases and J by 6 bases, with 13 bases between the two germline ends. The CDR3 runs 14 residues. The CDR3 protein is CASSQSKERAEAFF. The CDR3 DNA reads TGTGCCAGCAGCCAATCCAAGGAAAGAGCTGAAGCTTTCTTT.

CDR3 sequence reads: CASSFGGGAYEQYF. The DNA for the CDR3 is TGTGCCAGCAGCTTCGGCGGGGGGGCTTACGAGCAGTACTTC. The V gene is TRBV7-2, the J gene TRBJ2-7; 9 bases map to TRBD2. J lost 4 bases, V lost 3 bases, and 4 bases had no gene match. The germline CDR1 and CDR2 sequences are SGHTA and FQGNSA. CDR3 length: 14 amino acids.

The chain is built from TRBV29-1 and TRBJ2-6, with D possibly being TRBD1 (6 bases). Trimming took 5 bases from V and 1 from J, leaving 6 bases between them. The CDR3 is 13 residues long. The germline CDR1 and CDR2 sequences are SQVTM and ANQGSEA. The CDR3 coding sequence is TGCAGCGTTAGGGGGTCTGGGGCCAACGTCCTGACTTTC. Translating it yields CSVRGSGANVLTF. Full variable domain (remainder filled in from reference TRBV29-1 and TRBJ2-6): SAVISQKPSRDICQRGTSLTIQCQVDSQVTMMFWYRQQPGQSLTLIATANQGSEATYESGFVIDKFPISRPNLTFSTLTVSNMSPEDSSIYLCSVRGSGANVLTFGAGSRLTVL.

The chain carries TRBV7-2 and TRBJ1-4, with 9 bases fitting TRBD1. The CDR3 length is 16 residues. In germline, CDR1 is SGHTA, CDR2 FQGNSA. With V trimmed by 1 base and J by 8 bases, 8 bases remained unmatched. The CDR3 region is CASSLGRWDRVEKLFF. CDR3 DNA sequence: TGTGCCAGCAGCTTAGGAAGGTGGGACAGGGTAGAAAAACTGTTTTTT.

CDR3 sequence: CAISESRTSNQPQHF. CDR3 DNA sequence: TGTGCCATCAGTGAGTCGAGGACTAGCAATCAGCCCCAGCATTTT. The V and J genes are TRBV10-3 and TRBJ1-5; D remains unclear. Trimming took 0 bases from V and 0 from J, leaving 6 bases between them. The CDR3 is 15 amino acids. Looked up from germline, CDR1 is ENHRY and CDR2 is SYGVKD.

This clonotype was seen at least ten times. The chain is built from TRBV7-6 and TRBJ1-2, with a tentative D call TRBD1 (5 bases). The V end lost 0 bases, the J end lost 7 bases, and 12 bases lay between the germline ends. Germline CDR1 and CDR2: SGHVS and FNYEAQ. The CDR3 spans 14 residues. This chain's CDR3 is CASSLATGTGGYTF. As DNA, the CDR3 is TGTGCCAGCAGCTTAGCTACCGGGACGGGTGGCTACACCTTC. The full variable domain, completed using reference TRBV7-6 and TRBJ1-2, is GAGVSQSPRYKVTKRGQDVALRCDPISGHVSLYWYRQALGQGPEFLTYFNYEAQQDKSGLPNDRFSAERPEGSISTLTIQRTEQRDSAMYRCASSLATGTGGYTFGSGTRLTVV.

The sample holds a few counts of this clonotype. The genes are TRBV10-3 and TRBJ2-2; D gene unclear. The CDR3 runs to 16 residues. Germline values: CDR1 ENHRY, CDR2 SYGVKD. Trimming shortened V by 0 bases and J by 5 bases, and 13 bases separated the two germline ends. CDR3 residues: CAISESETSGTGELFF. Written as DNA, the CDR3 is TGTGCCATCAGTGAGTCCGAGACGTCCGGTACCGGGGAGCTGTTTTTT.

In its sample, this clonotype was seen a few times. V gene TRBV30 combines with J gene TRBJ2-7, with a weak D call TRBD2 (6 bases). The CDR3 length is 16 residues. V lost 0 bases and J lost 5, with 20 bases in between. From germline, CDR1 is GTSNPN and CDR2 SVGIG (reference sequence). The chain's CDR3 is CAWSVLSWRGRHEQYF. The CDR3 nucleotides are TGTGCCTGGAGTGTACTATCGTGGAGGGGCCGGCACGAGCAGTACTTC.

The rearrangement uses TRBV18 and TRBJ1-4; D possibly corresponds to TRBD1 (5 bases). CDR3 length: 15 amino acids. Trimming removed 3 bases at V and 0 bases at J, with 8 bases between. In germline, CDR1 is KGHSH, CDR2 LQKENI. This chain's CDR3 is CASSPRAATNEKLFF. The CDR3 DNA is TGTGCCAGCTCACCCAGGGCTGCAACTAATGAAAAACTGTTTTTT. The full variable domain, in which reference TRBV18 and TRBJ1-4 provide the parts outside the CDR3, is NAGVMQNPRHLVRRRGQEARLRCSPMKGHSHVYWYRQLPEEGLKFMVYLQKENIIDESGMPKERFSAEFPKEGPSILRIQQVVRGDSAAYFCASSPRAATNEKLFFGSGTQLSVL.

This chain connects TRBV7-9 to TRBJ2-1; D not resolved. Germline lookup yields CDR1 SEHNR and CDR2 FQNEAQ (reference sequence). The CDR3 covers 13 residues. V lost 5 bases to trimming and J lost 7 bases, with 12 bases between them. The CDR3 region is CASSPLLSNEQFF. The CDR3 region has the DNA TGTGCCAGCAGCCCCCTGCTGTCAAATGAGCAGTTCTTC.

This chain joins TRBV6-1 and TRBJ2-1; D is perhaps TRBD1 or TRBD2 (5 bases each). Trimming removed 4 bases at V and 4 bases at J, with 14 bases between. Germline CDR1 MNHNS, CDR2 SASEGT. This CDR3 has 15 residues. The CDR3 here is CASSVDPWGYNEQFF. CDR3 bases: TGTGCCAGCAGTGTGGACCCTTGGGGGTACAATGAGCAGTTCTTC.

The J gene is TRBJ2-4, the V gene TRBV2, with D unclear. Germline V gives CDR1 SNHLY, CDR2 FYNNEI. V shed 7 bases and J shed 0 bases, with 13 bases lying between them. CDR3 length: 15 amino acids. CDR3 protein: CASTETELAKNIQYF. The CDR3 DNA is TGTGCCAGCACCGAGACCGAGCTAGCCAAAAACATTCAGTACTTC.

The CDR3 nucleotides are TGCGCCAGCAGCCAAGATAAAGATAGCAATCAGCCCCAGCATTTT. It codes for CASSQDKDSNQPQHF. The rearrangement links TRBV4-1 to TRBJ1-5; D is unclear. V was cut by 0 bases and J by 0 bases, with 6 bases left in between. The CDR3 is 15 amino acids. Germline V lookup: CDR1 MGHRA, CDR2 YSYEKL.

The chain uses TRBV5-1 and TRBJ2-2, with D tentatively TRBD1 or TRBD2 (5 bases each). The CDR3 spans 17 residues. The V and J ends lost 0 bases and 5 bases respectively, with 17 bases between them. Germline CDR1 reads SGHRS; CDR2 reads YFSETQ. In nucleotides, the CDR3 is TGCGCCAGCAGCTTGGATGGGGGTTTCGTGGGAACCGGGGAGCTGTTTTTT. This codes for CASSLDGGFVGTGELFF. The full variable domain, in which reference TRBV5-1 and TRBJ2-2 provide the parts outside the CDR3, is KAGVTQTPRYLIKTRGQQVTLSCSPISGHRSVSWYQQTPGQGLQFLFEYFSETQRNKGNFPGRFSGRQFSNSRSEMNVSTLELGDSALYLCASSLDGGFVGTGELFFGEGSRLTVL.